This entry lists 23 T cell receptor beta chains sequenced from one sample in a study of T cell responses to AZD1222 COVID-19 vaccine. Repertoires were generated with immunoSEQ multiplex PCR, while TCRdb's copy carries only in-frame clones and drops some. The sample includes 110,000 or so clones, around 76% of them seen just once. The sequencing here drew on peripheral blood, taken on day 0 of AZD1222 vaccination. The source of these receptors is an adult in good health.

The chain uses TRBV12-5 and TRBJ1-6; 9 bases line up with TRBD1. The CDR3 loop spans 14 amino acids. Losses at the gene ends were 5 bases for V and 10 bases for J; bases not matched to a gene: 6. The germline V gene has CDR1 LGHNT and CDR2 FRNRAP. This chain's CDR3 is CASGPGQGQSPLHF. CDR3 in DNA: TGTGCTAGTGGTCCGGGACAGGGACAATCACCCCTCCACTTT.

The chain combines TRBV10-3 with TRBJ2-3; weak D call: TRBD2 (6 bases). Germline CDR1 reads ENHRY; CDR2 reads SYGVKD. V lost 4 bases and J 4 bases, leaving 9 bases between the germline ends. The CDR3 contains 13 residues. The CDR3 region is CAISVGGADTQYF. CDR3 coding DNA: TGTGCCATCAGTGTGGGCGGGGCAGATACGCAGTATTTT.

The V call is TRBV29-1, the J call TRBJ2-7; 7 positions agree with TRBD2. Germline V gene data show CDR1 as SQVTM and CDR2 as ANQGSEA. The trim removed 5 bases at V and 3 bases at J, leaving 10 bases unmatched. The length of the CDR3 is 14 residues. CDR3 coding DNA: TGCAGCGTTTTGCTCCGGGGGGATTTCTACGAGCAGTACTTC. Translating gives CSVLLRGDFYEQYF.

This clone was counted once. The chain carries TRBV19 and TRBJ2-5; D call uncertain. Trimming took off 3 bases at V and 1 base at J, with 0 bases between the two ends. Germline lookup yields CDR1 LNHDA and CDR2 SQIVND (reference sequence). This CDR3 is built from 11 residues. The CDR3 loop reads CASSIQETQYF. DNA of the CDR3: TGTGCCAGTAGTATCCAAGAGACCCAGTACTTC.

The chain has TRBV7-2 and TRBJ1-5; the D is unclear. V lost 2 bases and J 0 bases, leaving 8 bases between the germline ends. The germline CDR1 and CDR2 sequences are SGHTA and FQGNSA. This CDR3 spans 15 amino acids. The CDR3 DNA reads TGTGCCAGCAGCTTATGGGCAAATAGCAATCAGCCCCAGCATTTT. This gives the protein CASSLWANSNQPQHF.

The chain joins TRBV4-3 to TRBJ1-4; 9 nucleotides match TRBD1. The V segment lost 4 bases and the J segment 9 bases; nucleotides outside the gene matches: 6. The CDR3 is 14 amino acids. Per germline, CDR1 LGHNA and CDR2 YSLEER. The CDR3: CASSLGQGRKKLFF. In nucleotides, the CDR3 is TGCGCCAGCAGCCTGGGACAGGGTCGCAAAAAACTGTTTTTT.

The chain is built from TRBV6-5 and TRBJ1-6; D gene uncertain. V shed 1 base and J shed 10 bases, with 17 bases lying between them. Germline V gives CDR1 MNHEY, CDR2 SVGAGI. This CDR3 comprises 16 residues. The CDR3 spells CASSYLPSGRNSPLHF. CDR3 coding DNA: TGTGCCAGCAGTTACTTGCCCAGCGGGCGCAACTCACCCCTCCACTTT.

This clone has only a few counts. The chain couples TRBV9 to TRBJ2-1; 7 bases fit TRBD2. The V segment lost 4 bases and the J segment 0 bases; nucleotides outside the gene matches: 7. There are 16 residues in the CDR3. Per the germline V gene, CDR1 is SGDLS and CDR2 is YYNGEE. This CDR3 reads CASSPGGFSSYNEQFF. The CDR3 coding sequence is TGTGCCAGCAGCCCGGGAGGCTTCAGCTCCTACAATGAGCAGTTCTTC.

The chain employs TRBV7-9 and TRBJ2-7; 7 nucleotides agree with TRBD1. Trimming took 5 bases from V and 3 from J; bases not matched to a gene: 7. This CDR3 has 14 amino acids. Germline CDR1 SEHNR, CDR2 FQNEAQ (reference sequence). CDR3 residues: CASSVYRGHYEQYF. The CDR3 region has the DNA TGTGCCAGCAGCGTTTACAGGGGACACTACGAGCAGTACTTC.

The CDR3 reads CASGFPPGGWTLEAFF. CDR3 nucleotide sequence: TGTGCTAGTGGTTTTCCCCCGGGAGGATGGACCCTTGAAGCTTTCTTT. The genes are TRBV12-5 and TRBJ1-1; D not certain. CDR3 length equals 16 residues. Trimming stripped 3 bases from V and 7 bases from J, with 21 bases between. CDR1 and CDR2 (germline): LGHNT, FRNRAP.

The rearrangement uses TRBV7-2 and TRBJ2-1, with no clear D. The germline V gene encodes CDR1 SGHTA and CDR2 FQGNSA. CDR3 length: 10 amino acids. V lost 3 bases and J lost 10, with 4 bases in between. The CDR3 sequence: CASSLGEQFF. CDR3 DNA: TGTGCCAGCAGCTTGGGAGAGCAGTTCTTC.

This chain joins TRBV6-5 and TRBJ1-2; 7 bases are shared with TRBD1. There are 14 residues in the CDR3. Germline CDR1 and CDR2: MNHEY and SVGAGI. With V trimmed by 4 bases and J by 8 bases, 10 bases remained unmatched. CDR3 sequence: CASSLLDRDRGYTF. CDR3 nucleotide sequence: TGTGCCAGCAGTTTACTCGACAGGGACCGAGGCTACACCTTC.

V and J are TRBV28 and TRBJ1-2, with a weak D call TRBD1 (5 bases). The CDR3 has 16 residues. Germline V gene lookup returns CDR1 MDHEN and CDR2 SYDVKM. Trimming shortened V by 4 bases and J by 8 bases, and 23 bases separated the two germline ends. CDR3 nucleotides: TGTGCCAGCAGTTCCGTCTCCGGGACCCATGGCCGAGGCTACACCTTC. Amino acid sequence: CASSSVSGTHGRGYTF.

The V gene is TRBV19, the J gene TRBJ1-1; D is undetermined. The V end was cut by 7 bases, the J end by 3 bases, with 12 bases between. Per the germline V gene, CDR1 is LNHDA and CDR2 is SQIVND (reference sequence). The CDR3 spans 13 residues. The CDR3 loop reads CASKVDTDTEAFF. CDR3 sequence (DNA): TGTGCCAGTAAGGTGGATACGGACACTGAAGCTTTCTTT. Complete variable domain (other parts from reference TRBV19 and TRBJ1-1): DGGITQSPKYLFRKEGQNVTLSCEQNLNHDAMYWYRQDPGQGLRLIYYSQIVNDFQKGDIAEGYSVSREKKESFPLTVTSAQKNPTAFYLCASKVDTDTEAFFGQGTRLTVV.

The gene calls are TRBV5-1 and TRBJ2-7, with TRBD2 as a possible D gene (5 bases). Trimming stripped 1 base from V and 5 bases from J, with 7 bases between. The germline gives CDR1 SGHRS, CDR2 YFSETQ. The CDR3 length is 12 residues. The CDR3 DNA reads TGCGCCAGCAGCTTGAACGGGGACGAGCAGTACTTC. This gives the protein CASSLNGDEQYF.

The chain uses TRBV14 and TRBJ2-7; 12 bases line up with TRBD2. The ends lost 3 bases at V and 3 bases at J; junction bases unmatched: 6. Germline V lookup: CDR1 SGHDN, CDR2 FVKESK. The CDR3 totals 16 residues. DNA of the CDR3: TGTGCCAGCAGCCAGGCTCGACTAGCGGGGGTCTACGAGCAGTACTTC. Translated, it gives CASSQARLAGVYEQYF.

V and J are TRBV11-3 and TRBJ2-3; D possibly corresponds to TRBD2 (6 bases). The CDR3 runs 14 residues. Deletions cut 1 base from V and 6 bases from J, with 11 bases between. CDR1 and CDR2 from the germline V gene are SGHNT and YENEEA. The CDR3 nucleotides are TGTGCCAGCAGCTTAGGCTCGACTAGTGATACGCAGTATTTT. Encoded protein: CASSLGSTSDTQYF.

The rearrangement links TRBV18 to TRBJ1-1; 7 nucleotides agree with TRBD1. Germline loops: CDR1 KGHSH, CDR2 LQKENI. Trimming removed 3 bases from V and 8 bases from J; junction bases left unmatched: 3. The CDR3 loop spans 12 amino acids. The CDR3 sequence: CASSPLDREAFF. The CDR3 DNA reads TGTGCCAGCTCACCCCTGGACAGGGAAGCTTTCTTT.

The chain joins TRBV6-5 to TRBJ1-2; 8 bases align to TRBD1. The CDR3 consists of 13 residues. Looked up from germline, CDR1 is MNHEY and CDR2 is SVGAGI. Trimming at V came to 6 bases and at J to 8 bases, leaving 8 bases not matched to a gene. CDR3 DNA: TGTGCCAGCAGGGAGACAGGGGACGGCGGCTACACCTTC. As protein: CASRETGDGGYTF.

J is TRBJ1-6 and V is TRBV7-2, with a weak D call TRBD1 (5 bases). Germline V gene data show CDR1 as SGHTA and CDR2 as FQGNSA. V gave up 1 base and J gave up 7 bases, with 11 bases separating them. The length of the CDR3 is 15 residues. The CDR3 loop reads CASSLGQGANSPLHF. The CDR3, as DNA: TGTGCCAGCAGCTTAGGGCAGGGTGCCAATTCACCCCTCCACTTT. The full variable domain, its missing parts supplied by reference TRBV7-2 and TRBJ1-6, is GAGVSQSPSNKVTEKGKDVELRCDPISGHTALYWYRQSLGQGLEFLIYFQGNSAPDKSGLPSDRFSAERTGGSVSTLTIQRTQQEDSAVYLCASSLGQGANSPLHFGNGTRLTVT.

In regard to this clone: This CDR3 is also generated by other DNA sequences in the sample. The J gene is TRBJ1-1, the V gene TRBV7-8; a weak D match, TRBD1 (6 bases). This CDR3 contains 15 residues. Germline V gene lookup returns CDR1 SGHVS and CDR2 FQNEAQ. Trimming pared 2 bases from V and 5 bases from J, leaving 15 bases between. This CDR3 reads CASSLITGLKTEAFF. CDR3 nucleotides: TGTGCCAGCAGCTTAATAACAGGGCTTAAAACTGAAGCTTTCTTT.

The chain links TRBV7-9 to TRBJ1-5, with D possibly matching TRBD1 (6 bases). In germline, CDR1 is SEHNR, CDR2 FQNEAQ (reference sequence). The CDR3 is 15 amino acids. Trimming shortened V by 1 base and J by 4 bases, and 11 bases separated the two germline ends. This CDR3 is CASSLDGTRNQPQHF. CDR3 bases: TGTGCCAGCAGCTTAGACGGGACACGGAATCAGCCCCAGCATTTT.

V usage is TRBV27 and J usage is TRBJ1-1, with a weak D call TRBD1 (6 bases). Trimming removed 6 bases from V and 14 bases from J, with 19 bases in between. This CDR3 contains 12 residues. Germline V gene lookup returns CDR1 MNHEY and CDR2 SMNVEV (reference sequence). CDR3 in amino acids: CASSRGGRPPFF. The CDR3 nucleotides read TGTGCCAGCAGCAGAGGGGGGCGGCCACCCTTCTTT.